The clone carrying this T cell receptor (beta chain) was counted between two and nine times. Germline DNA was also extracted, while the blood RNA originated from unsorted whole blood. Priming with a constant-region primer yielded TCR beta cDNA from 400 to 500 ng total RNA. Construction of TCR beta libraries relied on three successive nested multiplex PCR rounds employing slightly modified ARM-PCR. Both of the initial two PCR rounds ran for around 9 cycles and employed TRBV1-TRBV30 forward primers alongside a C-beta reverse primer. TCRdb independently ran MiXCR on the multiplex PCR reads; one entry per CDR3 protein. The table records 200,000 or so distinct CDR3 sequences, approximately 64% of them present only once. Trimming took 8 bases from V and 4 from J, leaving 5 bases between them. The CDR3 is 11 amino acids. This sample is part of a study of tumor-infiltrating lymphocytes in primary liver carcinoma. Overall study context: Patients comprised men and women whose ages fell between 30 and 69 years.

The J gene is TRBJ2-2, the V gene TRBV12-3 or TRBV12-4; no definite D call. This TCR came from a woman between 55 and 75 years old with primary liver carcinoma and hepatitis B virus infection. The sequenced material came from peripheral blood. The CDR3 nucleotides read TGTGCCAGCGGGATCACCGGGGAGCTGTTTTTT. It specifies CASGITGELFF.